This paragraph reports one T cell receptor beta chain. Germline lookup yields CDR1 SNHLY and CDR2 FYNNEI. This CDR3 spans 12 amino acids. Trimming took off 9 bases at V and 0 bases at J, with 8 bases between the two ends. TCRdb's copy holds only in-frame clones and misses some; the assay was immunoSEQ multiplex PCR. The sample contains 100,000 to 150,000 clones, around 86% of which appear only once. The data were obtained in a study of blood T cell repertoires in COVID-19. As for the study in general: Samples of COVID-19 (acute and convalescent) were obtained from the United States, Italy and Spain. Sample material is recorded as cDNA or gDNA derived from T cells, B-cell-depleted T cells, or PBMCs.

The sample taken for sequencing was peripheral blood. This chain uses TRBV2 with TRBJ1-1; unclear D gene. The source of this sequence is an elderly man with active or convalescent COVID-19. The CDR3 sequence: CARTTMNTEAFF. The CDR3 DNA reads TGTGCCAGGACGACTATGAACACTGAAGCTTTCTTT.